This entry lists 3 T cell receptor beta chains sequenced from one sample in a study of T cell changes during pregnancy in multiple sclerosis. Sequenced by immunoSEQ multiplex PCR; TCRdb stores in-frame clones only, minus some. Here the sample spans about 23,000 clones, around nine tenths being singletons. The material was CD8+ T cells from peripheral blood mononuclear cells, obtained in the first trimester of pregnancy. The receptors were sampled from a female donor with multiple sclerosis, enrolled in a pregnancy study.

The chain uses TRBV7-9 and TRBJ1-4; D remains ambiguous. CDR1 is SEHNR, CDR2 FQNEAQ, per germline (reference sequence). V was pared by 2 bases and J by 3 bases, with 10 bases between. The CDR3 loop spans 15 amino acids. CDR3 DNA: TGTGCCAGCAGCTTAAACAGCCAATCTAATGAAAAACTGTTTTTT. This encodes CASSLNSQSNEKLFF.

This clone was counted between two and nine times. The J gene is TRBJ2-3, the V gene TRBV6-4, with a tentative D call TRBD2 (6 bases). Germline CDR1 reads MRHNA; CDR2 reads SNTAGT. The CDR3 runs 16 residues. Trimming left V 0 bases short and J 4 bases short, with 14 bases between. CDR3 region: CASSDSGGGEADTQYF. The CDR3, as DNA: TGTGCCAGCAGTGACTCCGGGGGAGGCGAGGCAGATACGCAGTATTTT.

The chain couples TRBV28 to TRBJ2-3, with 9 bases lining up with TRBD2. Germline V gene lookup returns CDR1 MDHEN and CDR2 SYDVKM. V shed 5 bases, J shed 4 bases, and the junction held 10 bases outside the gene matches. This CDR3 has 16 amino acids. CDR3 DNA sequence: TGTGCCAGCAGTGCCGTTTGGACTAGCGTCGCAGATACGCAGTATTTT. It is translated as CASSAVWTSVADTQYF.